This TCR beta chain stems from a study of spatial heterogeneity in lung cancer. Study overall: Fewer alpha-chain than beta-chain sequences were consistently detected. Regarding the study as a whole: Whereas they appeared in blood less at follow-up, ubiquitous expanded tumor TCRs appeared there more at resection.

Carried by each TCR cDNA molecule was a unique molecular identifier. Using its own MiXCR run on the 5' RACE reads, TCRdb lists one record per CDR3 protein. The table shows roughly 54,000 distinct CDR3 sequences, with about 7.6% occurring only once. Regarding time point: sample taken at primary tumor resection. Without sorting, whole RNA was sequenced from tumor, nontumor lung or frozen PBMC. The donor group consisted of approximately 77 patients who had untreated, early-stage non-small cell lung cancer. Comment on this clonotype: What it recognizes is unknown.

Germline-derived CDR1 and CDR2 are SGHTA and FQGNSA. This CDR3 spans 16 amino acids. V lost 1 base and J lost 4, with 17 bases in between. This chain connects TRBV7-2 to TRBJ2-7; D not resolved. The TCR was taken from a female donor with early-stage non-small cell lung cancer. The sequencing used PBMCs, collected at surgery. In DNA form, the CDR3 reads TGTGCCAGCAGCTTAGGTCCCCTAGAAGGTGGTTACGAGCAGTACTTC. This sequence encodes CASSLGPLEGGYEQYF.